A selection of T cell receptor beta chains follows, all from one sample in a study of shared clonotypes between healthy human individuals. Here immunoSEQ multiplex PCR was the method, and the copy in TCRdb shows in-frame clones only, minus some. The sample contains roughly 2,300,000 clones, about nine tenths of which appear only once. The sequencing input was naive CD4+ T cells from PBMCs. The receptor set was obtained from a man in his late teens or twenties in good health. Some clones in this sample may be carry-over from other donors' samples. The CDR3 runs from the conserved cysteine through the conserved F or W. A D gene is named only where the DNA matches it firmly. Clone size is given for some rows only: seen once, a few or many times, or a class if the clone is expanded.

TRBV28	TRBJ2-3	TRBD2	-	CASSTGTRGTQYF	TGTGCCAGCAGTACCGGGACTAGAGGTACGCAGTATTTT
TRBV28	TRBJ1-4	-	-	CASQSNEKLFF	TGTGCCAGTCAGTCTAATGAAAAACTGTTTTTT
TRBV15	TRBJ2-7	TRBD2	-	CATSRAGSGVPYEQYF	TGTGCCACCAGCAGAGCCGGAAGCGGGGTTCCCTACGAGCAGTACTTC
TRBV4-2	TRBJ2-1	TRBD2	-	CASSHRLAGGLGYNEQFF	TGTGCCAGCAGCCATCGACTAGCGGGAGGGTTGGGGTACAATGAGCAGTTCTTC
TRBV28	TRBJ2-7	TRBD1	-	CASSLIGTGQYF	TGTGCCAGCAGTTTAATCGGGACAGGGCAGTACTTC
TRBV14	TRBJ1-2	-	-	CASTRTADYGYTF	TGTGCCAGCACCCGGACAGCGGATTATGGCTACACCTTC
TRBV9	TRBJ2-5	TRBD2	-	CASSPRLAGGPSQETQYF	TGTGCCAGCAGCCCCCGACTAGCGGGAGGGCCATCCCAAGAGACCCAGTACTTC
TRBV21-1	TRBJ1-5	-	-	CASSKAKDCIVGAFYSNQPQHF	TGTGCCAGCAGCAAAGCCAAGGACTGCATCGTAGGGGCATTCTATAGCAATCAGCCCCAGCATTTT
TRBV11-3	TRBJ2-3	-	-	CASSVEGDTQYF	TGTGCCAGCAGCGTCGAGGGAGATACGCAGTATTTT
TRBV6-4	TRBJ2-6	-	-	CASSAEIGFGANVLTF	TGTGCCAGCAGTGCCGAGATAGGGTTTGGGGCCAACGTCCTGACTTTC
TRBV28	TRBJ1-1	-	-	CASSSPVTQGTGEAFF	TGTGCCAGCAGTTCCCCAGTTACACAGGGAACAGGTGAAGCTTTCTTT
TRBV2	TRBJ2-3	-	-	CASIGAGVSPTDTQYF	TGTGCCAGCATTGGGGCTGGGGTTAGTCCCACAGATACGCAGTATTTT
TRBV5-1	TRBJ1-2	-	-	CASSPGAANYGYTF	TGCGCCAGCAGCCCCGGGGCAGCTAACTATGGCTACACCTTC
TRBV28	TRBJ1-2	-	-	CASSLFSAGAGTYGYTF	TGTGCCAGCAGTTTATTCTCAGCGGGTGCAGGCACCTATGGCTACACCTTC
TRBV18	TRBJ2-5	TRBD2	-	CASSAGLAGRETQYF	TGTGCCAGCTCAGCGGGACTAGCGGGTCGAGAGACCCAGTACTTC
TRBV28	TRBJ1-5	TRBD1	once	CASSLGTGDNQPQHF	TGTGCCAGCAGTTTAGGGACAGGGGACAATCAGCCCCAGCATTTT
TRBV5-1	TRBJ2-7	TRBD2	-	CASSVGTSGSEQYF	TGCGCCAGCAGCGTCGGGACTAGCGGGAGCGAGCAGTACTTC
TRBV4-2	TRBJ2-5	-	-	CASSQTPGETQYF	TGTGCCAGCAGCCAAACCCCTGGGGAGACCCAGTACTTC
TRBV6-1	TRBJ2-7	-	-	CASTWTLYEQYF	TGTGCCAGCACTTGGACCCTCTACGAGCAGTACTTC
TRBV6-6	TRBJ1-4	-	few	CASSTPTGEKLFF	TGTGCCAGCAGTACACCGACAGGAGAAAAACTGTTTTTT
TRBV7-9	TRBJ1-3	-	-	CASSSQSGDTIYF	TGTGCCAGCAGCTCTCAGTCCGGGGACACCATATATTTT
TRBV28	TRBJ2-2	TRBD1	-	CASSSTGGYTGELFF	TGTGCCAGCAGTTCCACAGGGGGATACACCGGGGAGCTGTTTTTT
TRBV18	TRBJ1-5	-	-	CASSPTDQNQPQHF	TGTGCCAGCTCACCAACGGATCAGAATCAGCCCCAGCATTTT
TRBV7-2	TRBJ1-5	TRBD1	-	CASSASGQASPPQHF	TGTGCCAGCAGCGCGTCGGGACAGGCCTCCCCTCCCCAGCATTTT
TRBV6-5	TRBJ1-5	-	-	CASSTRENQPQHF	TGTGCCAGCAGTACGCGGGAGAATCAGCCCCAGCATTTT
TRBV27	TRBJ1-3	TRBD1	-	CASSSRTGPGNTIYF	TGTGCCAGCAGCTCCCGGACAGGGCCTGGAAACACCATATATTTT
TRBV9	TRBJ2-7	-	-	CASSVVGQGRGGEQYF	TGTGCCAGCAGCGTAGTCGGGCAGGGCAGGGGAGGCGAGCAGTACTTC
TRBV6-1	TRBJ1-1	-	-	CASSEATGNTEAFF	TGTGCCAGCAGTGAAGCGACAGGGAACACTGAAGCTTTCTTT
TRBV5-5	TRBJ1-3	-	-	CASSIRTRASGNTIYF	TGTGCCAGCAGCATACGGACGAGAGCCTCTGGAAACACCATATATTTT
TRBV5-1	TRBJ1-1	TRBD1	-	CASSLVAGGSPEAFF	TGCGCCAGCAGCTTGGTCGCAGGGGGATCCCCTGAAGCTTTCTTT
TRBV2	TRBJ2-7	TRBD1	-	CASRITGGYEQYF	TGTGCCAGCAGAATTACAGGGGGCTACGAGCAGTACTTC
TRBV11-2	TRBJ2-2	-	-	CASSYSVGRNTGELFF	TGTGCCAGCAGCTACAGTGTGGGGCGCAACACCGGGGAGCTGTTTTTT
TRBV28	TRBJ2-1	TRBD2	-	CASSLGPGGVYNEQFF	TGTGCCAGCAGTTTAGGGCCGGGAGGGGTCTACAATGAGCAGTTCTTC
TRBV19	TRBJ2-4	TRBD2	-	CASSARGGVDIQYF	TGTGCCAGTAGTGCTCGGGGAGGGGTGGACATTCAGTACTTC
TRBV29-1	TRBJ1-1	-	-	CSVELWGWDTEAFF	TGCAGCGTTGAATTGTGGGGGTGGGACACTGAAGCTTTCTTT
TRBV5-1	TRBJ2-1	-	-	CASSLETYSYNEQFF	TGCGCCAGCAGCTTGGAGACTTACTCCTACAATGAGCAGTTCTTC
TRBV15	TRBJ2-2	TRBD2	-	CATSRDNSGRASGELFF	TGTGCCACCAGCAGAGATAATAGCGGGAGGGCCTCGGGGGAGCTGTTTTTT
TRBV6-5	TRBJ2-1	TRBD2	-	CASRRTSRIYNEQFF	TGTGCCAGCAGGAGGACTAGCCGTATCTACAATGAGCAGTTCTTC
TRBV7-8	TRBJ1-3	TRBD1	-	CASSLAWDRISGNTIYF	TGTGCCAGCAGCTTAGCGTGGGACAGGATCTCTGGAAACACCATATATTTT
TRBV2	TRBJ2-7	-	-	CASRSGSRTEEQYF	TGTGCCAGCCGGAGTGGCAGCCGGACGGAAGAGCAGTACTTC
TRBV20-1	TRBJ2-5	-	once	CSVYRQETQYF	TGCAGTGTGTATCGACAAGAGACCCAGTACTTC
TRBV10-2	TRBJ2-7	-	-	CANSTVSYEQYF	TGCGCCAACTCGACTGTCTCCTACGAGCAGTACTTC
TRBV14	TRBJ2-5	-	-	CASSQTRETQYF	TGTGCCAGCAGCCAGACGAGGGAGACCCAGTACTTC
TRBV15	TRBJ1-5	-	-	CATSRDFRRQYSNQPQHF	TGTGCCACCAGCAGAGATTTTCGGCGACAGTATAGCAATCAGCCCCAGCATTTT
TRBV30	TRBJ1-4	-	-	CAWSAAWATNEKLFF	TGTGCCTGGAGTGCCGCTTGGGCAACTAATGAAAAACTGTTTTTT
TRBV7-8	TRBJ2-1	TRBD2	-	CASSFGLAGSNEQFF	TGTGCCAGCAGCTTCGGACTAGCGGGGTCCAATGAGCAGTTCTTC
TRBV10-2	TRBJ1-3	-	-	CASGLSASSGNTIYF	TGCGCCAGCGGACTTAGCGCTAGCTCTGGAAACACCATATATTTT
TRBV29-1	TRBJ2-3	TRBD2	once	CSVEGSLAGGQDTQYF	TGCAGCGTTGAAGGAAGCCTAGCGGGAGGGCAAGATACGCAGTATTTT
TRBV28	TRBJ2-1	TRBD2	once	CASRSSGRGNEQFF	TGTGCCAGCAGATCCAGCGGGAGAGGCAATGAGCAGTTCTTC
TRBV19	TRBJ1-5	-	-	CASSMRTFGDQPQHF	TGTGCCAGTAGTATGAGGACATTTGGGGATCAGCCCCAGCATTTT
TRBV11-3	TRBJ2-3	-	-	CASSAGLGRGRTSTDTQYF	TGTGCCAGCAGCGCCGGGTTGGGGCGGGGCAGGACTAGCACAGATACGCAGTATTTT
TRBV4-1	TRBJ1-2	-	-	CASSQDRRNYGYTF	TGCGCCAGCAGCCAAGACAGGCGGAACTATGGCTACACCTTC